The present T cell receptor (beta chain) was sequenced within a study of Ad26.COV2.S vaccination and SARS-CoV-2 variants. Study details: Donor participated within the Ad26.COV2.S arm of the COV1001 trial.

Worth noting for this clone: The antigen remains unidentified.

V lost 5 bases, J lost 8 bases, and 19 bases stayed unmatched. Per the germline V gene, CDR1 is SNHLY and CDR2 is FYNNEI. The CDR3 runs to 17 residues. Some clones are missing from TCRdb's copy, which holds only in-frame ones; the method was immunoSEQ multiplex PCR. The sample has over 450,000 clones, roughly nine tenths seen once; the top ten hold about 1.7%. Study outcomes and limitations: The authors reported substantial breadth in spike-specific CD8+ and CD4+ T cell responses after vaccination.

Described treatment: around 19 received Ad26.COV2.S at low or high dose, single or two shots; a few received placebo; per-sample allocation not given. Specimens were obtained on day 63 following the first vaccine or placebo injection. In Boston, the donor was an adult between 18-55 years of age. V is TRBV2 and J is TRBJ2-3; 7 nucleotides agree with TRBD2. This TCR derives from a person between 18 and 65 years old who received the Ad26.COV2.S COVID-19 vaccine or a placebo. The sequencing used peripheral blood, collected in a trial of Ad26.COV2.S vaccine versus placebo. The CDR3 bases are TGTGCCAGCAGTCCTATAAACTCCGGGGGGTATCGGGGTACGCAGTATTTT. This sequence encodes CASSPINSGGYRGTQYF.